This T cell receptor beta chain emerged from a study of shared clonotypes between healthy human individuals (dated by TCRdb to 2020 to 2021). For the wider study: A couple of women and three men aged 18 to 49 years were included in the cohort. For each donor, three plates each were used for CD4 naive and CD4 memory, two plates were used for CD8 naive, and one plate was used for CD8 memory. To estimate repertoire size and how much clonotypes are shared between individuals, the study performed deep sequencing of blood TCR repertoires from a few healthy adults. To increase sequencing depth and limit assay-specific biases, different laboratories used diverse techniques to prepare libraries and sequence TCR repertoires. Leukapheresis yielded between about 0.9 and 8.9 billion PBMCs per donor. Broader findings and caveats from the paper: Across several donors, 5% to 6% of naive CD4, 3.5% of naive CD8, under 2.5% of memory CD4, and approximately 0.4% of memory CD8 clonotypes were shared. Larger estimated clonotype richness was generally found for naive subsets than for memory subsets. Pairwise subsampling indicated that sequencing depth was expected to affect the degree of clonotype sharing among donors. Sampling was restricted to blood, and TCR repertoires in tissues likely differ from the TCR repertoires found in blood. Because the study included a small number of donors, the genetic and exposure-history diversity represented was limited. Higher generation probabilities were observed for clonotypes shared by all four sorted-subset donors than for non-shared clonotypes. Rarefaction of sorted-subset datasets indicated incomplete sequencing despite the large sequencing depth.

According to the germline V gene (reference sequence), CDR1 reads SEHNR and CDR2 reads FQNEAQ. The CDR3 holds 16 amino acids from the cysteine to the phenylalanine. Only the CDR3 DNA is retained, 48 bases long and in frame from the first base. Relative to germline, V is missing 3 bases and J is missing 2 bases, with 6 bases of the junction outside any gene match. Comments on this clone: The antigen this receptor binds is unknown. Base-call qualities are not available, and no considerably larger clone is one nucleotide away.

Donors were healthy HIV-negative adults with no recently reported acute infections or vaccinations. Every donor was a Caucasian adult living in Nashville, Tennessee, USA. CD4+ T cells were enriched through magnetic negative selection, after which naive cells were positively selected on CD45RA and the remaining negative fraction served as the memory subset. Blood was obtained by leukapheresis, after which PBMCs were separated by Ficoll-Histopaque density gradient centrifugation and cryopreserved in liquid nitrogen vapor phase. Analytical flow cytometry was used to check the purity and quantity of every magnetically sorted T cell population. Genomic DNA was isolated from every sorted fraction and measured by UV absorbance on a Nanodrop 2000c. TCR CDR3 regions were amplified from genomic DNA by multiplex PCR using the deep immunoSEQ assay. Genomic DNA extracted from each cell subset was distributed evenly over all wells of several immunoSEQ 96-well plates, and each plate served as one replicate. For sorted subsets, 150 to 200 ng genomic DNA, equal to some 28,000 T cell genomes, was loaded into each replicate PCR. The purified libraries were quantified using a Qubit 3.0 fluorometer, sized with a Bioanalyzer 2100, and then quantified again using the KAPA Library Quantification kit. A separate single-read 150-cycle Illumina NextSeq 550 flow cell was used to sequence each immunoSEQ 96-well plate. The authors' pipeline ran thus. Because the immunoSEQ output held only junctional sequences and lacked quality scores, the filtering could not match the filtering applied to full-length reads. To assign V/J genes and CDR3, sequences were annotated using PyIR, a Python wrapper for IgBLAST v1.9, with IMGT germline references. Reads were removed for weak V/J assignments (E-value above 1e-6), missing CDR3, stop codons, out-of-frame junctions, or ambiguous translated residues. V3J clonotypes were defined as sequences sharing an identical inferred V gene, J gene, and CDR3 amino acid sequence. Percentage overlap between repertoires was computed as shared unique clonotypes divided by the size of the smaller repertoire. Richness of each repertoire was evaluated using RTK rarefaction, the Chao1 estimator, and Recon v2.1 estimates of unobserved clonotypes. OLGA was used to compute generation probabilities for all TCRbeta clonotypes that the gDNA method yielded from a handful of donors. Entries here come from immuneACCESS through TCRdb and include only in-frame sequences with V and J called. Some clones fail to appear in such tables; in the studies checked, an unresolved V gene covers under half of the shortfall, and the cause of the remainder is unknown. V, J and clone size are taken as reported in that table, and D and trimming were inferred from the DNA itself. Present in this sample are 2 million to 2.5 million clones, 90% to 95% of which were seen just once. 0.39% of the sample rests with the top ten.

The chain is assembled from TRBV7-9 and TRBJ2-2, with 7 central nucleotides matching TRBD1. Sample: naive CD4+ T cells from PBMCs. The cell subset or site label of this sample denotes: CD45RA+ positively selected. The receptor was isolated from a man in his late teens or twenties in good health. Some clones in this sample may be carry-over from other donors' samples. The bases read TGTGCCAGCAGCTTGGTTGCAGGGGGAAACACCGGGGAGCTGTTTTTT. The resulting protein is CASSLVAGGNTGELFF.